Listed below are T cell receptor beta chains from one sample, sequenced in a study of T-cell reconstitution after alpha-beta-depleted transplantation in children. Each CDR3 protein is one row after TCRdb ran MiXCR on the PCR reads. This table has around 300,000 distinct CDR3 sequences, around a tenth appearing once. Sequences were derived from peripheral blood, sampled 180 days after TCRalphabeta/CD19-depleted stem cell transplant. These receptors originate from a male patient between 2 and 10 years old who had a stem cell transplant for chronic granulomatous disease, so the T cells may come from the graft donor. The CDR3 runs from the conserved cysteine through the conserved F or W. D genes are given only for firm matches. Part of the rows lack a size; the others show once, few, many or a class for expanded clones.

clone_size d_call j_call v_call cdr3_nt cdr3_aa
many NA TRBJ2-3 TRBV20-1 TGCAGTGGTGGAGGGAGAACAGATACGCAGTATTTT CSGGGRTDTQYF
few NA TRBJ2-7 TRBV18 TGTGCCAGCTCACCAACAGGGTCCCACGAGCAGTACTTC CASSPTGSHEQYF
many TRBD1 TRBJ2-1 TRBV2 TGTGCCGTCGTGCAGGGGGTCTACAATGAGCAGTTCTTC CAVVQGVYNEQFF
many NA TRBJ1-1 TRBV7-6 TGTGCCAGCAGCTTCCGGCCTAGTTTGGGGTCTGGCACTGAAGCTTTCTTT CASSFRPSLGSGTEAFF
NA TRBD2 TRBJ2-2 TRBV28 TGTGCCAGCAGCTCGGGGGGACTAGCGGGAGTACGTCACGGGGAGCTGTTTTTT CASSSGGLAGVRHGELFF
many NA TRBJ1-2 TRBV9 TGTGCCAGCAGCGCCGGGACGGGAACAATTAACTATGGCTACACCTTC CASSAGTGTINYGYTF
many NA TRBJ2-3 TRBV7-2 TGTGCCAGCAGCCTCAGGACCTCTAAGGGCACAGATACGCAGTATTTT CASSLRTSKGTDTQYF
many NA TRBJ1-5 TRBV7-7 TGTGCTCGGCCAGGCGCTGGGGAATATAGCAATCAGCCCCAGCATTTT CARPGAGEYSNQPQHF
many TRBD2 TRBJ2-1 TRBV10-2 TGCGCCAGCAGTGTTACTAGCGGCCCCGGTGGTTATCAGTTCTTC CASSVTSGPGGYQFF
many NA TRBJ2-1 TRBV20-1 TGCAGTGCTCCCTCCGGCCCCGCTAGTTCCCAGTTCTTC CSAPSGPASSQFF